Reported below is one TCR beta chain. What it recognizes is unknown. Trimming took 3 bases from V and 6 from J, leaving 15 bases between them. Germline V gene sequence: CDR1 LNHDA, CDR2 SQIVND (reference sequence). The CDR3 consists of 14 residues. The assay was immunoSEQ multiplex PCR, and TCRdb's table has in-frame clones only and misses some. The sample holds about 2.2 million clones, around 93% seen once. Terminally differentiated effector memory CD45RA+ cells were excluded by CCR7 positive selection of CD45RO-negative cells. Each of the donors was a healthy adult who was HIV-negative and had not had a recent acute infection or vaccination. The data belong to a study of shared clonotypes between healthy human individuals. Study results and limitations: A reduction in generation probabilities was seen for non-shared clonotypes relative to those shared by all four donors. Among a few donors, roughly 5.5% of naive CD4 clonotypes were found in common. In having few donors, the study represented limited genetic and exposure-history diversity.

Sequencing was carried out using naive CD8+ T cells from PBMCs. This chain uses TRBV19 with TRBJ2-7, with D possibly TRBD2 on 6 matching bases. This TCR derives from a young man in good health. Some clones in this sample may be carry-over from other donors' samples. CDR3 residues: CASSIGLGGPEQYF. The CDR3 DNA sequence: TGTGCCAGTAGTATTGGGTTGGGGGGACCCGAGCAGTACTTC.